Following are 9 T cell receptor beta chains from one sample sequenced in a study of Ad26.COV2.S vaccination and SARS-CoV-2 variants (dated by TCRdb to the early 2020s). The sample's treatment or condition, from its label and the paper: roughly 19 received Ad26.COV2.S at low or high dose, single or two shots; five or six received placebo; per-sample allocation not given. For vaccine and placebo recipients, the sequenced repertoires came from samples collected on day 63 after the first injection. The method behind the library was the immunoSEQ multiplex PCR assay. Imported from immuneACCESS, the table was reduced by TCRdb to in-frame sequences with V and J called. These copies leave out some clones; in studies compared against another copy, an unresolved V gene accounts for under half, and the cause of the remainder is not known. For this sample there are approximately 400,000 clones; approximately 83% appear just once. The ten largest make up almost 7.5% of the sample.

The sample here was peripheral blood, taken in a trial of Ad26.COV2.S vaccine versus placebo. The receptors derive from a person aged 18-65 years who received the Ad26.COV2.S COVID-19 vaccine or a placebo.

The chain has TRBV7-6 and TRBJ2-5; 7 bases map to TRBD1. The germline CDR1 and CDR2 sequences are SGHVS and FNYEAQ. There are 15 residues in the CDR3. V was clipped by 3 bases and J by 1 base; unmatched bases: 5. The CDR3 is CASSFPRQGQETQYF. Here the CDR3 DNA reads TGTGCCAGCAGCTTTCCGAGACAGGGCCAAGAGACCCAGTACTTC.

The rearrangement links TRBV7-2 to TRBJ1-6; D is perhaps TRBD1 (5 bases). Germline CDR1 is SGHTA and CDR2 is FQGNSA. The germline V and J ends were trimmed by 2 bases and 9 bases, with 11 bases remaining between them. This CDR3 spans 14 amino acids. This CDR3 is CASSLKPGPSPLHF. The CDR3 DNA sequence: TGTGCCAGCAGCTTAAAGCCGGGACCTTCACCCCTCCACTTT.

The chain employs TRBV10-3 and TRBJ2-7; no definite D call. This CDR3 has 14 residues. CDR1 and CDR2 from the germline V gene are ENHRY and SYGVKD. Trimming cost V 0 bases and J 2 bases, with 8 bases left between them. CDR3 protein: CAISESVGAYEQYF. The CDR3 coding sequence is TGTGCCATCAGTGAGTCGGTAGGTGCCTACGAGCAGTACTTC.

This chain uses TRBV7-9 with TRBJ1-2; D is undetermined. The CDR3 has 13 residues. Between the trimmed V and J ends, which lost 5 bases and 6 bases, there was a span of 13 bases. The germline gives CDR1 SEHNR, CDR2 FQNEAQ (reference sequence). The CDR3 loop is CASSTPGKDGYTF. In nucleotides, the CDR3 is TGTGCCAGCAGCACCCCGGGAAAGGATGGCTACACCTTC.

This clone was seen more than once but under ten times. This chain uses TRBV5-4 with TRBJ2-3, with 13 nucleotides matching TRBD2. The CDR3 runs to 17 residues. CDR1 and CDR2 (germline): SGHNT, YYREEE (reference sequence). After removal of 4 bases from V and 2 bases from J, the junction contained 7 bases not matched to a gene. The CDR3 DNA reads as TGTGCCAGCAGCCCCCGACTAGCGGGGGGATCCACAGATACGCAGTATTTT. It encodes CASSPRLAGGSTDTQYF.

V usage is TRBV6-1 and J usage is TRBJ2-1, with TRBD2 matching 8 bases. CDR1 MNHNS and CDR2 SASEGT come from the germline V gene. With V trimmed by 2 bases and J by 0 bases, 0 bases remained unmatched. The CDR3 is 15 residues long. This CDR3 reads CASSELAGSYNEQFF. CDR3 nucleotide sequence: TGTGCCAGCAGTGAACTAGCGGGCTCCTACAATGAGCAGTTCTTC.

The chain recombines TRBV5-4 with TRBJ2-3, with a weak D call TRBD2 (6 bases). CDR3 length equals 14 residues. V was clipped by 3 bases and J by 2 bases, with 10 bases between them. Germline V CDR1 and CDR2: SGHNT, YYREEE (reference sequence). This CDR3 is CASSSAGPTDTQYF. DNA for the CDR3: TGTGCCAGCAGCTCGGCGGGGCCCACAGATACGCAGTATTTT.

V and J are TRBV6-5 and TRBJ1-5; D possibly corresponds to TRBD1 (5 bases). The CDR3 consists of 16 residues. Germline CDR1 reads MNHEY; CDR2 reads SVGAGI. Trimming left V 2 bases short and J 9 bases short, with 20 bases between. The CDR3 DNA sequence: TGTGCCAGCAGTTACGGGACGCCGAGCAAAGAACGGCCCCAGCATTTT. Amino acid sequence: CASSYGTPSKERPQHF.

The gene calls are TRBV24-1 and TRBJ2-5; TRBD2 aligns across 12 bases. CDR3 length: 15 residues. The germline V gene has CDR1 KGHDR and CDR2 SFDVKD. Trimming at V came to 4 bases and at J to 4 bases, leaving 3 bases not matched to a gene. In DNA form, the CDR3 reads TGTGCCACCAGTGAAGGGACTAGCGGGCCAGAGACCCAGTACTTC. Translation gives CATSEGTSGPETQYF.